The subject of this entry is one T cell receptor beta chain. This specimen belongs to a study of blood T cell repertoires in COVID-19. Study information: Samples taken during acute and convalescent COVID-19 were collected in the United States, Italy and Spain.

Original methodology: Reference gene primers were amplified, and this amplification served to estimate nucleated cell counts. Sequencing was performed with immunoSEQ multiplex PCR; in TCRdb, only in-frame clones are kept and a portion is missing. D and trimming come from the DNA, and the V and J calls and clone size come from that table. This table has around 190,000 clones, less than 80% appearing once. The TCR comes from a woman aged 45-59 years with acute or convalescent COVID-19. Source material: peripheral blood.

The CDR3 nucleotides read TGTGCCTGGACCACAGGGGGTCCGTACGAGCAGTACTTC. The encoded protein is CAWTTGGPYEQYF. The chain links TRBV30 to TRBJ2-7; 8 bases match TRBD1. The trim removed 4 bases at V and 4 bases at J, leaving 6 bases unmatched. Germline loops: CDR1 GTSNPN, CDR2 SVGIG (reference sequence). CDR3 size: 13 residues.